These 19 T cell receptor beta chains were sequenced from one sample in a study of T-cell reconstitution after alpha-beta-depleted transplantation in children. Unique molecular identifiers were incorporated into the prepared TCRbeta library. Via MiXCR, TCRdb re-called the PCR reads, giving one row per CDR3 protein. The repertoire has about 500,000 distinct CDR3 sequences, 32% of them found once; the top ten carry about 2.3%. This sample comprised PBMCs from the stem cell graft donor, obtained from the stem cell graft. Every receptor here comes from a human donor who donated a stem cell graft to a child with aplastic anemia.

The chain employs TRBV9 and TRBJ2-1; D might be TRBD1 or TRBD2, each matching 5 bases. Looked up from germline, CDR1 is SGDLS and CDR2 is YYNGEE. The V end was cut by 3 bases, the J end by 3 bases, with 19 bases between. The CDR3 is 17 amino acids. The CDR3 DNA follows: TGTGCCAGCAGCGCCTCATCCTCGGGACGCAGCTACAATGAGCAGTTCTTC. Translated, it gives CASSASSSGRSYNEQFF.

The J gene is TRBJ2-5, the V gene TRBV18, with D uncertain. Germline CDR1 is KGHSH and CDR2 is LQKENI. The CDR3 consists of 12 residues. Trimming pared 5 bases from V and 4 bases from J, leaving 8 bases between. The DNA for the CDR3 is TGTGCCAGCTCAACTTACCGAGAGACCCAGTACTTC. Translating it yields CASSTYRETQYF. Combining the CDR3 with reference TRBV18 and TRBJ2-5 gives the whole variable domain NAGVMQNPRHLVRRRGQEARLRCSPMKGHSHVYWYRQLPEEGLKFMVYLQKENIIDESGMPKERFSAEFPKEGPSILRIQQVVRGDSAAYFCASSTYRETQYFGPGTRLLVL.

This clonotype appeared a few times. The chain carries TRBV6-2 or TRBV6-3 and TRBJ2-7; TRBD2 is a possible D gene (5 bases). This CDR3 has 14 residues. Trimming took off 8 bases at V and 2 bases at J, with 16 bases between the two ends. Germline V lookup: CDR1 MNHEY, CDR2 SVGEGT. The CDR3 spells CASGDYQTPYEQYV. The CDR3 nucleotides read TGTGCCAGCGGAGACTACCAAACACCCTACGAGCAGTACGTC.

This chain links TRBV25-1 with TRBJ2-7, with D possibly matching TRBD1 (5 bases). V lost 4 bases, J lost 6 bases, and 10 bases lay in between. Germline CDR1 reads MGHDK; CDR2 reads SYGVNS. The CDR3 has 12 residues. The CDR3 is CASSAYRGEQYV. DNA for the CDR3: TGTGCCAGCAGTGCGTATAGGGGCGAGCAGTACGTC.

V gene TRBV25-1 combines with J gene TRBJ1-6; D is unresolved. The length of the CDR3 is 16 residues. Germline assignment: CDR1 MGHDK and CDR2 SYGVNS. V lost 3 bases, J lost 0 bases, and 9 bases lay in between. CDR3 loop: CASSDSLNSYNSPLHF. Here the CDR3 DNA reads TGTGCCAGCAGTGATTCTCTGAACTCCTATAATTCACCCCTCCACTTT.

The sample holds a few counts of this clonotype. The chain has TRBV7-8 and TRBJ2-2, with 8 nucleotides matching TRBD2. With V trimmed by 4 bases and J by 6 bases, 4 bases remained unmatched. The CDR3 runs 14 residues. Germline V gives CDR1 SGHVS, CDR2 FQNEAQ. The CDR3 sequence: CASSSGLGAGELFF. In nucleotides, the CDR3 is TGTGCCAGCAGCTCGGGACTAGGTGCCGGGGAGCTGTTTTTT.

This clonotype appeared a few times. This chain joins TRBV12-3 or TRBV12-4 and TRBJ1-1; D ambiguous. V was cut by 5 bases and J by 4 bases, with 17 bases left in between. The CDR3 spans 15 residues. The CDR3 loop is CASSPGPILTTEAFF. The CDR3 nucleotides read TGTGCCAGCAGTCCGGGCCCTATCCTCACCACTGAAGCTTTCTTT.

The chain has TRBV7-6 and TRBJ2-3; maybe TRBD2 (6 bases). The germline CDR1 and CDR2 sequences are SGHVS and FNYEAQ. Trimming removed 5 bases from V and 4 bases from J, with 16 bases in between. The CDR3 spans 15 residues. The DNA for the CDR3 is TGTGCCAGCAGCGCCGCCGGAGGGCCCTCAGATACGCAGTATTTT. The encoded protein is CASSAAGGPSDTQYF.

The V gene is TRBV18, the J gene TRBJ2-5; no firm D call. Trimming cost V 4 bases and J 4 bases, with 13 bases left between them. This CDR3 region has 14 residues. Germline CDR1 reads KGHSH; CDR2 reads LQKENI. Here the CDR3 reads CASSRLTQRETQYF. The CDR3 DNA sequence: TGTGCCAGCTCACGCCTTACGCAGAGAGAGACCCAGTACTTC.

CDR3 loop: CASSQDSAASGRTHLETQYF. The CDR3 nucleotides read TGCGCCAGCAGCCAAGATTCGGCGGCTAGCGGGAGGACCCACCTTGAGACCCAGTACTTC. The rearrangement links TRBV4-3 to TRBJ2-5; 11 positions agree with TRBD2. CDR1 LGHNA and CDR2 YSLEER come from the germline V gene. Trimming cost V 0 bases and J 5 bases; bases outside gene matches: 17. This CDR3 is 20 amino acids long.

The gene calls are TRBV20-1 and TRBJ2-3; 8 bases agree with TRBD2. Germline CDR1 reads DFQATT; CDR2 reads SNEGSKA (reference sequence). V shed 2 bases and J 4 bases; nucleotides not matched to a gene: 5. CDR3 size: 14 residues. The CDR3 protein is CSARRLAFADTQYF. The CDR3 region has the DNA TGCAGTGCTAGAAGACTAGCGTTCGCAGATACGCAGTATTTT.

This chain uses TRBV20-1 with TRBJ1-2; no clear D. Germline loops: CDR1 DFQATT, CDR2 SNEGSKA (reference sequence). The CDR3 is made up of 16 amino acids. V lost 6 bases, J lost 2 bases, and 22 bases lay in between. The CDR3 reads CSAVRGKPPRNYGYTF. The CDR3 bases are TGCAGTGCAGTTCGTGGAAAACCGCCAAGAAACTATGGCTACACCTTC.

There are a few counts of this clonotype. This chain joins TRBV7-2 and TRBJ1-5; the D is unclear. V shed 1 base and J shed 4 bases, with 5 bases lying between them. The germline CDR1 and CDR2 sequences are SGHTA and FQGNSA. This CDR3 has 13 residues. The CDR3 is CASSLVENQPQHF. For the CDR3, the DNA is TGTGCCAGCAGCTTAGTAGAAAATCAGCCCCAGCATTTT.

This clonotype turned up a few times. This chain uses TRBV6-6 with TRBJ2-7; D is unresolved. The ends were cut back, 0 bases at V and 5 bases at J, with 8 bases in the middle. Looked up from germline, CDR1 is MNHNY and CDR2 is SVGAGI (reference sequence). The CDR3 length is 13 residues. The CDR3 loop is CASSYSRLDEQYV. CDR3 nucleotides: TGTGCCAGCAGTTACTCGCGCCTTGACGAGCAGTACGTC.

The chain is built from TRBV11-1 and TRBJ2-6; D uncertain. Germline CDR1 is SGHAT and CDR2 is FQDESV (reference sequence). Deletions cut 3 bases from V and 3 bases from J, with 3 bases between. The CDR3 is made up of 13 amino acids. The CDR3 sequence: CASSFFGANVLTF. In nucleotides, the CDR3 is TGTGCCAGCAGCTTTTTTGGGGCCAACGTCCTGACTTTC.

This clonotype was detected only a few times. This chain uses TRBV20-1 with TRBJ1-5; TRBD1 might be the D (6 bases). The germline V gene encodes CDR1 DFQATT and CDR2 SNEGSKA (reference sequence). The CDR3 totals 19 residues. Trimming removed 5 bases at V and 9 bases at J, with 35 bases between. The CDR3 here is CSASSLAGAAARRERPQHF. The CDR3 coding sequence is TGCAGTGCTTCTTCCTTGGCGGGGGCCGCCGCTAGGAGAGAGCGGCCCCAGCATTTT.

The V and J genes are TRBV12-3 or TRBV12-4 and TRBJ2-1; D tentatively reads TRBD1 or TRBD2 (6 bases each). The CDR3 extends over 14 amino acids. V was clipped by 11 bases and J by 5 bases, with 19 bases between them. The CDR3 bases are TGTGCCGGGGGGTCACAGGGAAGACACAATGAGCAGTTCTTC. Its translation is CAGGSQGRHNEQFF.

At least ten counts were recorded for this clonotype. CDR3 residues: CASTPVGLAGGVEQFF. In nucleotides, the CDR3 is TGTGCCAGCACCCCCGTGGGGCTAGCGGGAGGTGTTGAGCAGTTCTTC. The V gene is TRBV12-3 or TRBV12-4, the J gene TRBJ2-1; 11 bases are shared with TRBD2. The V gene end was trimmed by 7 bases and the J gene end by 9 bases; junction bases not matched to a gene: 14. The CDR3 runs to 16 residues.

The V and J genes are TRBV7-3 and TRBJ2-5; no reliable D call. Trimming shortened V by 1 base and J by 1 base, and 4 bases separated the two germline ends. CDR3 size: 13 residues. CDR1 SGHTA and CDR2 FQGTGA come from the germline V gene. The CDR3 nucleotides read TGTGCCAGCAGCTTAAAAGCCCAAGAGACCCAGTACTTC. Encoded protein: CASSLKAQETQYF.